These 17 T cell receptor beta chains were all obtained from the same sample, sequenced in a study of blood T cell repertoires in COVID-19. Libraries were prepared by immunoSEQ multiplex PCR; TCRdb keeps only in-frame clonotypes and omits some of them. This sample has some 210,000 clones, with about 81% found just once. Material: PBMCs or T cells enriched from blood (not recorded which). The receptors here all came from a man in his forties who had recovered from COVID-19.

This rearrangement joins TRBV19 to TRBJ1-1; maybe TRBD1 (5 bases). CDR3 length equals 13 residues. Germline values: CDR1 LNHDA, CDR2 SQIVND (reference sequence). Between the trimmed V and J ends, which lost 5 bases and 0 bases, there was a span of 7 bases. CDR3 loop: CASSVQVNTEAFF. DNA for the CDR3: TGTGCCAGTAGTGTACAGGTGAACACTGAAGCTTTCTTT.

The chain joins TRBV9 to TRBJ2-1; D is perhaps TRBD2 (6 bases). V was shortened by 3 bases and J by 1 base, with 11 bases between the two germline ends. Per the germline V gene, CDR1 is SGDLS and CDR2 is YYNGEE. The CDR3 is 15 amino acids. CDR3 nucleotide sequence: TGTGCCAGCAGCGCGTTAGCGGAGTCCTACAATGAGCAGTTCTTC. Translated, it gives CASSALAESYNEQFF.

The chain combines TRBV21-1 with TRBJ2-7; the D call in the table, TRBD2, was not verified against the DNA. TRBV21-1 is tagged as a pseudogene. The CDR3 spans 15 residues. CDR3 coding DNA: TGTGCCAGCAGCAAAGGTAGCTCTTTCGGCCACGAGCAGTACTTC. Translating it yields CASSKGSSFGHEQYF.

DNA for the CDR3: TGTGCCAGCAGTGAGTTCGGGGTGAACACCGGGGAGCTGTTTTTT. It specifies CASSEFGVNTGELFF. V and J are TRBV2 and TRBJ2-2; weak D call: TRBD2 (5 bases). Germline V gives CDR1 SNHLY, CDR2 FYNNEI. The CDR3 has 15 amino acids. V was trimmed by 3 bases and J by 1 base, leaving 9 bases between them.

V usage is TRBV30 and J usage is TRBJ1-5; 12 nucleotides line up with TRBD1. Germline V gene data show CDR1 as GTSNPN and CDR2 as SVGIG (reference sequence). The CDR3 consists of 15 residues. V trimming: 2 bases; J trimming: 6 bases; junction bases outside the gene matches: 5. The CDR3 bases are TGTGCCTGGAGTTCGGGGACAGGGGGCGGTCAGCCCCAGCATTTT. Translated: CAWSSGTGGGQPQHF.

This chain joins TRBV7-8 and TRBJ1-3; D is ambiguous. Trimming removed 5 bases from V and 0 bases from J, with 11 bases in between. Per the germline V gene, CDR1 is SGHVS and CDR2 is FQNEAQ. CDR3 length: 15 amino acids. The CDR3 DNA is TGTGCCAGCAGCGCCCAGACACTCTCTGGAAACACCATATATTTT. This gives the protein CASSAQTLSGNTIYF.

This CDR3 is CSASTGLEYEQYF. CDR3 sequence (DNA): TGCAGTGCTAGTACGGGTCTGGAATACGAGCAGTACTTC. The V call is TRBV20-1, the J call TRBJ2-7; D is ambiguous. The CDR3 consists of 13 residues. Germline lookup yields CDR1 DFQATT and CDR2 SNEGSKA (reference sequence). V lost 3 bases to trimming and J lost 4 bases, with 13 bases between them.

The V gene is TRBV5-5, the J gene TRBJ1-1, with TRBD1 matching over 12 bases. Trimming at V came to 5 bases and at J to 1 base, leaving 9 bases not matched to a gene. The length of the CDR3 is 17 residues. Germline values: CDR1 SGHKS, CDR2 YYEKEE (reference sequence). The CDR3 sequence: CASSRTGTGGGNTEAFF. The CDR3 DNA reads TGTGCCAGCAGTCGAACCGGGACAGGGGGCGGGAACACTGAAGCTTTCTTT.

This sequence joins TRBV5-5 and TRBJ1-2; possible D gene TRBD1, 6 bases. V was cut by 0 bases and J by 8 bases, with 11 bases left in between. CDR1 SGHKS and CDR2 YYEKEE come from the germline V gene (reference sequence). The CDR3 has 13 amino acids. The CDR3, as DNA: TGTGCCAGCAGCTTGGCTGCAGGGGAAGGCTACACCTTC. Translated, it gives CASSLAAGEGYTF. Together with reference TRBV5-5 and TRBJ1-2, the CDR3 gives the full variable domain: DAGVTQSPTHLIKTRGQQVTLRCSPISGHKSVSWYQQVLGQGPQFIFQYYEKEERGRGNFPDRFSARQFPNYSSELNVNALLLGDSALYLCASSLAAGEGYTFGSGTRLTVV.

The CDR3 loop reads CASSQGSHTEAFF. The CDR3 bases are TGTGCCAGCAGCCAAGGTAGTCACACTGAAGCTTTCTTT. The rearrangement joins TRBV3-1 (or the pseudogene TRBV3-2) to TRBJ1-1; unclear D gene. Trimming cost V 1 base and J 3 bases, with 6 bases left between them. The CDR3 sequence is 13 residues long. The germline CDR1 and CDR2 sequences are LGHDT and YNNKEL (reference sequence).

The chain couples TRBV29-1 to TRBJ2-1; D remains unclear. Trimming pared 0 bases from V and 3 bases from J, leaving 9 bases between. The germline V gene has CDR1 SQVTM and CDR2 ANQGSEA. CDR3 size: 14 residues. CDR3 DNA sequence: TGCAGCGTTGAAGACAGTTACAACTACAATGAGCAGTTCTTC. This sequence encodes CSVEDSYNYNEQFF.

V is TRBV4-2 and J is TRBJ2-3; TRBD2 agrees at 14 bases. With 1 base clipped from V and 6 bases from J, the junction kept 15 bases outside the gene matches. The V gene's germline CDR1 is LGHNA and CDR2 YNFKEQ. The CDR3 has 20 amino acids. CDR3 amino acids: CASSQVFSTSGGAGLDTQYF. CDR3 DNA sequence: TGTGCCAGCAGCCAAGTTTTTTCGACTAGCGGGGGGGCCGGCTTGGATACGCAGTATTTT.

V gene TRBV11-2 combines with J gene TRBJ1-1; TRBD1 might be the D (5 bases). This CDR3 is built from 14 residues. Trimming took off 5 bases at V and 2 bases at J, with 12 bases between the two ends. The V gene's germline CDR1 is SGHAT and CDR2 FQNNGV. The CDR3, as DNA: TGTGCCAGCAGCCCCTGGGGGGGAAACACTGAAGCTTTCTTT. Protein product: CASSPWGGNTEAFF.

The J gene is TRBJ2-3, the V gene TRBV18; D not resolved. This CDR3 is built from 13 residues. Germline V gene sequence: CDR1 KGHSH, CDR2 LQKENI. Trimming left V 4 bases short and J 4 bases short, with 9 bases between. The CDR3 sequence is CASSQTRADTQYF. DNA for the CDR3: TGTGCCAGCTCACAGACCCGGGCAGATACGCAGTATTTT.

The J gene is TRBJ2-3, the V gene TRBV14, with a possible D match to TRBD1 (6 bases). V lost 11 bases and J 2 bases, leaving 11 bases between the germline ends. This CDR3 is built from 12 residues. Germline V gene lookup returns CDR1 SGHDN and CDR2 FVKESK. The CDR3 loop reads CAVRDNTDTQYF. As DNA, the CDR3 is TGTGCCGTCCGGGACAACACAGATACGCAGTATTTT.

The CDR3 sequence: CAWSPRLLDRDAEAFF. As DNA, the CDR3 is TGTGCCTGGAGTCCCCGACTCCTGGACAGGGACGCTGAAGCTTTCTTT. The chain joins TRBV30 to TRBJ1-1; 8 nucleotides align to TRBD1. Germline V CDR1 and CDR2: GTSNPN, SVGIG (reference sequence). CDR3 size: 16 residues. The V and J ends lost 2 bases and 6 bases, in that order; junction bases with no gene match: 14.

This clone was picked up one time. The gene calls are TRBV9 and TRBJ2-1, with unresolved D. Germline CDR1 and CDR2: SGDLS and YYNGEE. The length of the CDR3 is 15 residues. V was trimmed by 2 bases and J by 10 bases, leaving 19 bases between them. CDR3: CASSVNEAPVREQFF. CDR3 nucleotides: TGTGCCAGCAGCGTTAATGAGGCCCCCGTCCGGGAGCAGTTCTTC.